Shown below are 20 T cell receptor beta chains from a single sample sequenced in a study of T cells in Graves' hyperthyroidism and ophthalmopathy. From RNA transcripts, TCR beta CDR3 regions were amplified. First-round RT-PCR targeting the TCR CDR3 was performed with the HTBI primer set. TCRdb analysed the multiplex PCR reads with MiXCR anew, one entry per CDR3 protein. This table holds some 530,000 distinct CDR3 sequences, less than 25% found once. Source material: blood. The receptors stem from a woman aged 70-85 years with Graves' ophthalmopathy.

This clonotype was seen only a few times. The rearrangement joins TRBV6-1 to TRBJ2-2; 7 bases map to TRBD2. After removal of 6 bases from V and 4 bases from J, the junction contained 5 bases not matched to a gene. Per germline, CDR1 MNHNS and CDR2 SASEGT. CDR3 length equals 14 residues. The CDR3 DNA sequence: TGTGCCAGCAGCCCGGGACTACTCACCGGGGAGCTGTTTTTT. Protein sequence: CASSPGLLTGELFF.

The chain couples TRBV20-1 to TRBJ2-7; D unresolved. Germline V gene sequence: CDR1 DFQATT, CDR2 SNEGSKA (reference sequence). The CDR3 is 13 residues long. V was clipped by 6 bases and J by 0 bases, with 12 bases between them. The CDR3 spells CSAADWSSYEQYF. CDR3 coding DNA: TGCAGTGCAGCAGACTGGAGCTCCTACGAGCAGTACTTC.

This clonotype was recorded a few times. The CDR3 protein is CASSFGGPSGSYEQFF. CDR3 DNA sequence: TGTGCCAGCAGCTTTGGGGGGCCTAGCGGGAGCTATGAGCAGTTCTTC. V gene TRBV5-6 combines with J gene TRBJ2-1; 10 bases are a match to TRBD2. The trim removed 2 bases at V and 8 bases at J, leaving 10 bases unmatched. Per the germline V gene, CDR1 is SGHDT and CDR2 is YYEEEE. The CDR3 loop spans 16 amino acids.

Many counts were recorded for this clonotype. The rearrangement links TRBV7-2 to TRBJ2-5, with TRBD1 as a possible D gene (5 bases). Per germline, CDR1 SGHTA and CDR2 FQGNSA. V dropped 2 bases and J dropped 0 bases, with 10 bases sitting between them. The CDR3 runs 15 residues. The CDR3 sequence: CASSLIWTNQETQYF. CDR3 DNA sequence: TGTGCCAGCAGCTTAATCTGGACAAACCAAGAGACCCAGTACTTC.

This clonotype occurred many times. The rearrangement links TRBV28 to TRBJ2-5, with a possible D match to TRBD2 (5 bases). Trimming shortened V by 1 base and J by 3 bases, and 15 bases separated the two germline ends. The CDR3 has 16 residues. Germline V gene lookup returns CDR1 MDHEN and CDR2 SYDVKM. CDR3 sequence (DNA): TGTGCCAGCAGTTTATTATCCGGGATTTTTGAAGAGACCCAGTACTTC. It encodes CASSLLSGIFEETQYF.

This clonotype was observed a few times. The rearrangement uses TRBV11-2 and TRBJ2-3; TRBD2 matches 7 bases. V lost 1 base and J lost 0; bases outside the gene matches: 13. Germline V gene sequence: CDR1 SGHAT, CDR2 FQNNGV. This CDR3 has 19 amino acids. The CDR3 bases are TGTGCCAGCAGCTTAGGGACGAACGGGAGGCGATCTAGCACAGATACGCAGTATTTT. Protein: CASSLGTNGRRSSTDTQYF.

V is TRBV29-1 and J is TRBJ1-3; D not certain. Trimming cost V 7 bases and J 0 bases, with 7 bases left between them. Looked up from germline, CDR1 is SQVTM and CDR2 is ANQGSEA. CDR3 length equals 12 residues. The CDR3 is CSGSVSGNTIYF. The CDR3, as DNA: TGCAGCGGCTCGGTCTCTGGAAACACCATATATTTT.

The V call is TRBV5-4, the J call TRBJ1-1; D is ambiguous. V was trimmed by 0 bases and J by 2 bases, leaving 11 bases between them. The CDR3 spans 15 residues. Germline V gene sequence: CDR1 SGHNT, CDR2 YYREEE (reference sequence). This CDR3 is CASSLERMRNTEAFF. The CDR3 DNA follows: TGTGCCAGCAGCTTGGAAAGGATGCGAAACACTGAAGCTTTCTTT.

At least ten counts were recorded for this clonotype. V gene TRBV11-2 combines with J gene TRBJ2-2; D gene unclear. The CDR3 covers 14 residues. Per germline, CDR1 SGHAT and CDR2 FQNNGV. V lost 6 bases and J 1 base, leaving 9 bases between the germline ends. CDR3 sequence (DNA): TGTGCCAGCAGGACCATATGGAACACCGGGGAGCTGTTTTTT. This gives the protein CASRTIWNTGELFF.

As concerns this clonotype: A read error may be the cause here, since a much bigger clone is one base away. The rearrangement uses TRBV28 and TRBJ2-1; D is unclear. The CDR3 runs 12 residues. Germline CDR1 reads MDHEN; CDR2 reads SYDVKM. CDR3 loop: CTSSWNYNEQFF. CDR3 in DNA: TGTACCAGCAGTTGGAACTACAATGAGCAGTTCTTC. The complete variable domain, with remaining parts taken from reference TRBV28 and TRBJ2-1, reads DVKVTQSSRYLVKRTGEKVFLECVQDMDHENMFWYRQDPGLGLRLIYFSYDVKMKEKGDIPEGYSVSREKKERFSLILESASTNQTSMYLCTSSWNYNEQFFGPGTRLTVL.

As for this clonotype: It may be a read error: a sequence one base away is much more abundant. This chain uses TRBV12-3 or TRBV12-4 with TRBJ2-1, with 9 bases lining up with TRBD2. V was pared by 3 bases and J by 11 bases, with 8 bases of the junction left unmatched. The CDR3 extends over 14 amino acids. CDR3 protein: CASSFGLAKNKQFF. CDR3 nucleotides: TGTGCCAGCAGTTTCGGACTAGCGAAAAATAAGCAGTTCTTC.

Only a few counts were recorded for this clonotype. The chain combines TRBV10-3 with TRBJ2-3; 8 nucleotides line up with TRBD2. The CDR3 totals 14 residues. V lost 7 bases to trimming and J lost 2 bases; unmatched junction nucleotides: 5. Per germline, CDR1 ENHRY and CDR2 SYGVKD. CDR3 in DNA: TGTGCCATCAAGACTAGCGAATCCACAGATACGCAGTATTTT. This translates into CAIKTSESTDTQYF.

This clonotype was seen at least ten times. The V gene is TRBV28, the J gene TRBJ2-5; 9 nucleotides align to TRBD2. This CDR3 has 14 residues. Unmatched junction bases numbered 7, after V lost 5 bases and J lost 6 bases. CDR1 MDHEN and CDR2 SYDVKM come from the germline V gene. The CDR3 nucleotides read TGTGCCAGCAGTCTCGATAGCGGGAGAAAGACCCAGTACTTC. Encoded protein: CASSLDSGRKTQYF. Looking up the rest from reference TRBV28 and TRBJ2-5 gives the full variable domain: DVKVTQSSRYLVKRTGEKVFLECVQDMDHENMFWYRQDPGLGLRLIYFSYDVKMKEKGDIPEGYSVSREKKERFSLILESASTNQTSMYLCASSLDSGRKTQYFGPGTRLLVL.

The chain couples TRBV9 to TRBJ2-3; unclear D gene. CDR3 size: 14 residues. The germline CDR1 and CDR2 sequences are SGDLS and YYNGEE. V lost 5 bases, J lost 1 base, and 11 bases lay in between. For the CDR3, the DNA is TGTGCCAGCAGTATCACACGGGGCACAGATACGCAGTATTTT. Translating gives CASSITRGTDTQYF.

This clonotype was found a few times. V usage is TRBV27 and J usage is TRBJ1-1, with D perhaps matching TRBD1 (6 bases). The V gene's germline CDR1 is MNHEY and CDR2 SMNVEV (reference sequence). There are 14 residues in the CDR3. V lost 3 bases, J lost 1 base, and 9 bases lay in between. The CDR3 DNA reads TGTGCCAGCAGTTTTCGGACAGAGAACACTGAAGCTTTCTTT. Protein product: CASSFRTENTEAFF.

The J gene is TRBJ2-3, the V gene TRBV30; 10 bases line up with TRBD2. V was pared by 5 bases and J by 1 base, with 9 bases of the junction left unmatched. The germline gives CDR1 GTSNPN, CDR2 SVGIG (reference sequence). The CDR3 contains 16 residues. The CDR3 loop is CAWYRYGTSGTDTQYF. CDR3 in DNA: TGTGCCTGGTACCGCTACGGGACTAGCGGCACAGATACGCAGTATTTT.

This clonotype was detected only a few times. This chain uses TRBV7-2 with TRBJ1-6; perhaps TRBD1 as D (5 bases). Germline-derived CDR1 and CDR2 are SGHTA and FQGNSA. Trimming left V 5 bases short and J 10 bases short, with 15 bases between. The CDR3 runs 14 residues. DNA of the CDR3: TGTGCCAGCAGCCGACCGGGGGTTGGCTCACCCCTCCACTTT. This encodes CASSRPGVGSPLHF.

This clonotype was detected only a few times. The V call is TRBV27, the J call TRBJ2-1; 11 bases fit TRBD1. Germline V lookup: CDR1 MNHEY, CDR2 SMNVEV (reference sequence). This CDR3 is 17 amino acids long. V gave up 6 bases and J gave up 4 bases; unmatched junction bases: 11. CDR3: CASRDRGRGLRYNEQFF. DNA for the CDR3: TGTGCCAGCAGGGACAGGGGGCGGGGGTTGAGGTACAATGAGCAGTTCTTC.

The chain combines TRBV14 with TRBJ2-3; D gene unclear. Trimming took 2 bases from V and 0 from J, leaving 6 bases between them. This CDR3 spans 14 amino acids. Germline CDR1 reads SGHDN; CDR2 reads FVKESK. The CDR3 sequence is CASSQMMSTDTQYF. CDR3 bases: TGTGCCAGCAGCCAAATGATGAGCACAGATACGCAGTATTTT.

This clonotype was seen a few times. V is TRBV7-6 and J is TRBJ2-7, with D possibly being TRBD2 (6 bases). Trimming removed 0 bases from V and 7 bases from J, with 10 bases in between. CDR3 length: 13 residues. CDR1 and CDR2 from the germline V gene are SGHVS and FNYEAQ. CDR3 sequence: CASSLALGGEQYF. CDR3 coding DNA: TGTGCCAGCAGCTTAGCGCTGGGGGGAGAGCAGTACTTC.